The 20 T cell receptor beta chains below were found in one sample sequenced in a study of early T cells in non-severe SARS-CoV-2 infection. One entry per CDR3 protein, called by TCRdb with MiXCR from the 5' RACE reads. This sample yields about 98,000 distinct CDR3 sequences, of which about an eighth are seen a single time; 5.5% to 8% belongs to the top ten. The specimen was whole blood. These receptors were obtained from an adult who was a healthcare worker with PCR-confirmed SARS-CoV-2 infection or an uninfected control (not recorded which).

The table lists this clonotype with a few counts. This chain connects TRBV7-9 to TRBJ1-1, with D perhaps TRBD1 (6 bases). CDR1 and CDR2 from the germline V gene are SEHNR and FQNEAQ (reference sequence). V was trimmed by 5 bases and J by 10 bases, leaving 14 bases between them. CDR3 length equals 12 residues. CDR3: CASSLGTFRAFF. Written as DNA, the CDR3 is TGTGCCAGCAGCCTTGGGACATTTCGAGCTTTCTTT. The variable domain in full, completed from reference TRBV7-9 and TRBJ1-1, reads DTGVSQNPRHKITKRGQNVTFRCDPISEHNRLYWYRQTLGQGPEFLTYFQNEAQLEKSRLLSDRFSAERPKGSFSTLEIQRTEQGDSAMYLCASSLGTFRAFFGQGTRLTVV.

V is TRBV5-1 and J is TRBJ1-5, with D perhaps matching TRBD1 (6 bases). The germline V and J ends were trimmed by 3 bases and 3 bases, with 10 bases remaining between them. Looked up from germline, CDR1 is SGHRS and CDR2 is YFSETQ. The CDR3 extends over 14 amino acids. The chain's CDR3 is CASSSGTPNQPQHF. CDR3 nucleotides: TGCGCCAGCAGCTCCGGGACACCCAATCAGCCCCAGCATTTT.

In its sample, this clonotype was seen many times. V gene TRBV5-5 combines with J gene TRBJ1-1; D is perhaps TRBD1 (5 bases). Germline V gene lookup returns CDR1 SGHKS and CDR2 YYEKEE (reference sequence). The CDR3 contains 14 residues. V gave up 1 base and J gave up 5 bases, with 12 bases separating them. CDR3 coding DNA: TGTGCCAGCAGCTTGCGGTGGGGCTGGACTGAAGCTTTCTTT. It codes for CASSLRWGWTEAFF.

A few counts support this clonotype. The chain joins TRBV28 to TRBJ1-5; D unclear. CDR1 and CDR2 (germline): MDHEN, SYDVKM. This CDR3 region has 14 residues. V gave up 3 bases and J gave up 4 bases, with 10 bases separating them. The CDR3 loop reads CASSFWVTNQPQHF. Written as DNA, the CDR3 is TGTGCCAGCAGTTTCTGGGTTACAAATCAGCCCCAGCATTTT.

The chain is built from TRBV20-1 and TRBJ2-7; weak D call: TRBD1 (6 bases). Germline V gives CDR1 DFQATT, CDR2 SNEGSKA (reference sequence). Between the trimmed V and J ends, which lost 3 bases and 0 bases, there was a span of 9 bases. The CDR3 covers 13 residues. For the CDR3, the DNA is TGCAGTGCTAGGCAGGGGAGCTCCTACGAGCAGTACTTC. It translates to CSARQGSSYEQYF.

The chain carries TRBV4-1 and TRBJ2-1, with D uncertain. This CDR3 contains 12 residues. V was pared by 2 bases and J by 6 bases, with 5 bases between. The germline V gene encodes CDR1 MGHRA and CDR2 YSYEKL. CDR3 coding DNA: TGCGCCAGCAGCCAACTCGGCAATGAGCAGTTCTTC. Its protein product is CASSQLGNEQFF.

This clonotype has a count of ten or more. The V and J genes are TRBV19 and TRBJ1-5, with D possibly matching TRBD1 (6 bases). Trimming removed 8 bases from V and 0 bases from J, with 11 bases in between. Germline lookup yields CDR1 LNHDA and CDR2 SQIVND (reference sequence). This CDR3 region has 14 residues. The CDR3 coding sequence is TGTGCCAGTGCTACAGGGAATAGCAATCAGCCCCAGCATTTT. This gives the protein CASATGNSNQPQHF.

The sample holds a few counts of this clonotype. The chain recombines TRBV12-3 or TRBV12-4 with TRBJ2-5; D might be TRBD1 or TRBD2, each matching 5 bases. With 5 bases removed from V and 4 bases from J, the gap between germline ends came to 20 bases. This CDR3 is 16 amino acids long. The CDR3 region is CASSIPGQGGRETQYF. CDR3 DNA: TGTGCCAGCAGTATACCCGGGCAGGGTGGGAGAGAGACCCAGTACTTC.

This clonotype occurred many times. The rearrangement uses TRBV29-1 and TRBJ2-3, with 7 bases that match TRBD2. The CDR3 is 13 residues long. CDR1 and CDR2 (germline): SQVTM, ANQGSEA. V trimming: 7 bases; J trimming: 4 bases; junction bases outside the gene matches: 8. The CDR3 bases are TGCAGCGCCGACGGGGGGAGGGCAGATACGCAGTATTTT. Its translation: CSADGGRADTQYF.

This clonotype showed up many times. V is TRBV10-1 and J is TRBJ1-3; D is undetermined. Trimming pared 6 bases from V and 0 bases from J, leaving 18 bases between. CDR3 length: 17 residues. The germline CDR1 and CDR2 sequences are WNHNN and SYGVQD (reference sequence). The CDR3 region has the DNA TGCGCCAGCAGAGGTTGGGATCGGGTCTACTCTGGAAACACCATATATTTT. It yields the protein CASRGWDRVYSGNTIYF.

This chain joins TRBV11-2 and TRBJ2-5; 8 positions match TRBD2. The CDR3 contains 16 residues. The junction had 6 bases not matched to a gene; V was cut back by 1 base and J by 2 bases. Germline CDR1 reads SGHAT; CDR2 reads FQNNGV. DNA of the CDR3: TGTGCCAGCAGCTTAGTGGGAGGACTAGCTCAAGAGACCCAGTACTTC. It codes for CASSLVGGLAQETQYF.

The V call is TRBV6-5, the J call TRBJ2-7, with 14 bases identical to TRBD2. CDR1 and CDR2 from the germline V gene are MNHEY and SVGAGI. This CDR3 region has 15 residues. V was pared by 4 bases and J by 3 bases, with 2 bases of the junction left unmatched. DNA for the CDR3: TGTGCCAGCAGTTTGGGACTAGCGGGAGACTACGAGCAGTACTTC. It encodes CASSLGLAGDYEQYF.

This clonotype has just a few counts. This chain connects TRBV6-2 or TRBV6-3 to TRBJ2-1; 8 bases match TRBD2. This CDR3 has 16 amino acids. Per the germline V gene, CDR1 is MNHEY and CDR2 is SVGEGT. The ends lost 5 bases at V and 5 bases at J; junction bases unmatched: 11. The CDR3 nucleotides are TGTGCCAGCAGTAAGAGAGGGACTAGTGCCAACAATGAGCAGTTCTTC. Translating it yields CASSKRGTSANNEQFF.

The chain employs TRBV28 and TRBJ1-1; tentatively, D is TRBD1 (6 bases). The V and J ends lost 4 bases and 6 bases respectively, with 12 bases between them. There are 13 residues in the CDR3. Per germline, CDR1 MDHEN and CDR2 SYDVKM. The CDR3 bases are TGTGCCAGCAGTTCAGGGGTTTGGGCTGAAGCTTTCTTT. It yields the protein CASSSGVWAEAFF.

This clonotype was observed at least ten times. This chain uses TRBV18 with TRBJ2-7; D may be TRBD2 (6 bases). The CDR3 extends over 12 amino acids. The ends were cut back, 8 bases at V and 4 bases at J, with 12 bases in the middle. The V gene's germline CDR1 is KGHSH and CDR2 LQKENI. The CDR3 reads CASSPAGYEQYF. Here the CDR3 DNA reads TGTGCCAGCAGCCCCGCGGGATACGAGCAGTACTTC.

This clonotype appeared many times. This sequence joins TRBV5-1 and TRBJ2-1; 12 bases are a match to TRBD2. The junction had 3 bases not matched to a gene; V was cut back by 1 base and J by 7 bases. The CDR3 is 15 amino acids. Germline V CDR1 and CDR2: SGHRS, YFSETQ. The CDR3 DNA sequence: TGCGCCAGCAGCTTGAGGACTAGCGGGATGAATGAGCAGTTCTTC. It is translated as CASSLRTSGMNEQFF.

This chain uses TRBV9 with TRBJ2-1; D not resolved. Between the trimmed V and J ends, which lost 7 bases and 14 bases, there was a span of 10 bases. Germline V gene lookup returns CDR1 SGDLS and CDR2 YYNGEE. There are 9 residues in the CDR3. The CDR3 region is CASGNVEFF. CDR3 bases: TGTGCCAGCGGAAACGTTGAGTTCTTC.

This clonotype was counted only a few times. V and J are TRBV2 and TRBJ1-2; D may be TRBD1 (5 bases). With 8 bases removed from V and 5 bases from J, the gap between germline ends came to 15 bases. CDR1 and CDR2 from the germline V gene are SNHLY and FYNNEI. The CDR3 consists of 13 residues. CDR3: CASFIGTDYGYTF. The CDR3 DNA is TGTGCCAGCTTTATCGGGACGGATTATGGCTACACCTTC.

The chain couples TRBV6-2 or TRBV6-3 to TRBJ1-6; D remains unclear. The CDR3 length is 13 residues. Trimming removed 2 bases from V and 7 bases from J, with 6 bases in between. Germline V gene lookup returns CDR1 MNHEY and CDR2 SVGEGT. CDR3 amino acids: CASSYEGNSPLHF. In nucleotides, the CDR3 is TGTGCCAGCAGTTACGAAGGAAATTCACCCCTCCACTTT.

The chain combines TRBV20-1 with TRBJ2-7; unclear D gene. Trimming cost V 6 bases and J 3 bases, with 18 bases left between them. CDR3 length equals 14 residues. Germline V gene data show CDR1 as DFQATT and CDR2 as SNEGSKA (reference sequence). The CDR3 here is CSALLGDWSYEQYF. CDR3 sequence (DNA): TGCAGTGCCCTCCTCGGCGACTGGAGCTACGAGCAGTACTTC.